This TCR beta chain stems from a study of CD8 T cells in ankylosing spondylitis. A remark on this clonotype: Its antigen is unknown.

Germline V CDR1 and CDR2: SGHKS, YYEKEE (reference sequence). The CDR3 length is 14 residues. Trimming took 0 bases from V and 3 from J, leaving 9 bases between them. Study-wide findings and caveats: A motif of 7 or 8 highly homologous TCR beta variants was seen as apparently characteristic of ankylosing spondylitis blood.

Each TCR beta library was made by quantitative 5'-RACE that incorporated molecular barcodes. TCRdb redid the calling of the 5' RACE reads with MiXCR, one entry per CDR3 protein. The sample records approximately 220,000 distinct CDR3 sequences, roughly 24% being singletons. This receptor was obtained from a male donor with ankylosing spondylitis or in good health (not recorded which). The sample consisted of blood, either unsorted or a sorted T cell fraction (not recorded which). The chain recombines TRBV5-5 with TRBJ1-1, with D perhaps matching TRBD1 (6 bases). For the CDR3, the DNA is TGTGCCAGCAGCTTGGCGGACAGTTACACTGAAGCTTTCTTT. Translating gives CASSLADSYTEAFF.